The 7 T cell receptor beta chains in this list originate from one sample, sequenced in a study of T cell repertoires in cytomegalovirus infection. Their antigen targets remain unknown. In TCRdb, the reads were re-called with MiXCR into one record per CDR3 protein. This table has about 110,000 distinct CDR3 sequences, 42% appearing once. The sequences come from CD8+ T cells from cultured PBMCs, collected from culture after CMV antigen stimulation. These receptors all stem from a human donor in good health (CMV status not recorded). Some clones in this sample may be carry-over from other donors' samples.

This clonotype turned up a few times. The CDR3 DNA reads as TGTGCCAGCTCCCCTACAGGGGCAAGCAATCAGCCCCAGCATTTT. It codes for CASSPTGASNQPQHF. This chain links TRBV18 with TRBJ1-5; 7 bases match TRBD1. The V gene's germline CDR1 is KGHSH and CDR2 LQKENI. The CDR3 extends over 15 amino acids. V trimming: 6 bases; J trimming: 1 base; junction bases outside the gene matches: 6. Based on the CDR3 plus reference TRBV18 and TRBJ1-5, the full variable domain is NAGVMQNPRHLVRRRGQEARLRCSPMKGHSHVYWYRQLPEEGLKFMVYLQKENIIDESGMPKERFSAEFPKEGPSILRIQQVVRGDSAAYFCASSPTGASNQPQHFGDGTRLSIL.

This clonotype was found many times. V usage is TRBV5-5 and J usage is TRBJ2-7; D is possibly TRBD2 (5 bases). In germline, CDR1 is SGHKS, CDR2 YYEKEE (reference sequence). The V gene lost 6 bases and the J gene lost 3 bases, with 13 bases spanning the gap. This CDR3 contains 13 residues. CDR3 loop: CASTHLEGYEQYF. CDR3 nucleotides: TGTGCCAGCACCCACCTAGAGGGCTACGAGCAGTACTTC.

This clonotype was counted many times. The rearrangement links TRBV2 to TRBJ2-3; D possibly corresponds to TRBD2 (5 bases). In germline, CDR1 is SNHLY, CDR2 FYNNEI. This CDR3 is built from 13 residues. Trimming took off 9 bases at V and 4 bases at J, with 14 bases between the two ends. In nucleotides, the CDR3 is TGTGCCAGTCAAGGACTGCTGGCAGATACGCAGTATTTT. Protein product: CASQGLLADTQYF.

The rearrangement links TRBV7-6 to TRBJ2-7, with 8 bases lining up with TRBD1. CDR1 is SGHVS, CDR2 FNYEAQ, per germline. V gave up 3 bases and J gave up 6 bases; unmatched junction bases: 10. The CDR3 length is 15 residues. CDR3 bases: TGTGCCAGCAGCTTTTCAGGGGGCCAGTACCTCGAGCAGTACTTC. Translating gives CASSFSGGQYLEQYF.

This clonotype has a handful of counts. The rearrangement uses TRBV2 and TRBJ2-7; D is unclear. The CDR3 sequence is 13 residues long. Per germline, CDR1 SNHLY and CDR2 FYNNEI. Trimming stripped 6 bases from V and 0 bases from J, with 9 bases between. CDR3 in amino acids: CASSDPSSYEQYF. In DNA, the CDR3 is TGTGCCAGCAGCGACCCTTCCTCCTACGAGCAGTACTTC.

The genes are TRBV4-1 and TRBJ2-7; 10 nucleotides line up with TRBD1. With 4 bases clipped from V and 2 bases from J, the junction kept 2 bases outside the gene matches. The CDR3 consists of 14 residues. CDR1 and CDR2 from the germline V gene are MGHRA and YSYEKL. The CDR3 sequence is CASSLGQGTYEQYF. For the CDR3, the DNA is TGCGCCAGCAGCCTGGGACAGGGGACCTACGAGCAGTACTTC.

This chain links TRBV28 with TRBJ2-1; possibly TRBD1 for D (5 bases). V was clipped by 5 bases and J by 0 bases, with 14 bases between them. The CDR3 totals 16 residues. Germline assignment: CDR1 MDHEN and CDR2 SYDVKM. This CDR3 is CASSPDSLSSYNEQFF. The DNA of the CDR3 is TGTGCCAGCAGTCCCGACAGTCTCAGCTCCTACAATGAGCAGTTCTTC.